Listed below are T cell receptor beta chains from one sample, sequenced in a study of T cell responses to AZD1222 COVID-19 vaccine. Assay used: immunoSEQ multiplex PCR; TCRdb lists only in-frame clones, some missing. The sample holds under 140,000 clones, around nine tenths seen once. The sample in question was peripheral blood, obtained 28 days after the second AZD1222 dose. Receptors were obtained from an adult who received the AZD1222 COVID-19 vaccine. Both conserved end residues are part of each CDR3. The order of the fields is clone size, CDR3 length, J gene, V gene, D gene, CDR3 protein, CDR3 DNA. The D gene is left open where the match is weak. Size is stated for part of the rows, as once, few or many counts, or as a class when the clone is expanded.

>once|15|TRBJ1-1|TRBV7-6|-
CASSSLGGLNTEAFF
TGTGCCAGCAGCTCCCTCGGGGGTCTTAACACTGAAGCTTTCTTT
>-|14|TRBJ2-3|TRBV9|-
CASSSGQAWDTQYF
TGTGCCAGCAGCTCGGGACAAGCGTGGGATACGCAGTATTTT
>-|19|TRBJ1-6|TRBV1|-
CTSSQDPGAGRTYNSPLHF
TGCACCAGCAGCCAAGATCCTGGGGCAGGGAGGACCTATAATTCACCCCTCCACTTT
>-|14|TRBJ2-5|TRBV5-1|-
CASSFEGIKETQYF
TGCGCCAGCAGCTTCGAGGGGATAAAAGAGACCCAGTACTTC
>-|13|TRBJ1-4|TRBV28|-
CASSSGVVEKLFF
TGTGCCAGCAGTTCGGGGGTTGTTGAAAAACTGTTTTTT
>few|15|TRBJ1-3|TRBV18|-
CASSPQGETGNTIYF
TGTGCCAGCTCACCACAAGGGGAAACTGGAAACACCATATATTTT
>-|14|TRBJ2-7|TRBV12-5|-
CASGPGTGAYEQYF
TGTGCTAGTGGGCCCGGGACGGGAGCCTACGAGCAGTACTTC
>-|11|TRBJ2-7|TRBV7-6|-
CASSPSNEQYF
TGTGCCAGCAGCCCGTCCAACGAGCAGTACTTC
>-|11|TRBJ1-1|TRBV6-5|-
CASGKGTEAFF
TGTGCCAGCGGGAAGGGCACTGAAGCTTTCTTT
>-|14|TRBJ1-2|TRBV7-2|-
CASSLLGSNYGYTF
TGTGCCAGCAGCTTATTAGGTTCTAACTATGGCTACACCTTC
>-|13|TRBJ1-1|TRBV5-1|-
CASREGGITEAFF
TGCGCCAGCAGGGAGGGGGGAATTACTGAAGCTTTCTTT
>-|15|TRBJ2-2|TRBV5-4|-
CASSLGRGNTGELFF
TGTGCCAGCAGCTTGGGGCGGGGGAACACCGGGGAGCTGTTTTTT
>-|15|TRBJ2-3|TRBV6-1|-
CASSEGGAGQDTQYF
TGTGCCAGCAGTGAAGGGGGGGCTGGCCAAGATACGCAGTATTTT
>once|14|TRBJ2-7|TRBV27|TRBD1
CASQSGTGSYEQYF
TGTGCCAGCCAATCCGGGACAGGCTCCTACGAGCAGTACTTC
>-|14|TRBJ2-3|TRBV29-1|-
CSVDGTWRTDTQYF
TGCAGCGTTGACGGGACATGGAGGACAGATACGCAGTATTTT
>once|15|TRBJ1-5|TRBV7-2|-
CASSLQWGSNQPQHF
TGTGCCAGCAGCTTACAGTGGGGGAGCAATCAGCCCCAGCATTTT
>once|13|TRBJ1-1|TRBV2|TRBD1
CARGDRVNTEAFF
TGTGCCAGAGGGGACAGAGTGAACACTGAAGCTTTCTTT
>-|15|TRBJ1-1|TRBV18|-
CASSPRGGMNTEAFF
TGTGCCAGCTCACCACGGGGAGGGATGAACACTGAAGCTTTCTTT
>-|14|TRBJ2-2|TRBV6-2/TRBV6-3|-
CASSYADRGGELFF
TGTGCCAGCAGTTACGCTGACAGAGGCGGGGAGCTGTTTTTT
>-|13|TRBJ2-5|TRBV27|-
CASSPGQIETQYF
TGTGCCAGCAGTCCAGGGCAGATAGAGACCCAGTACTTC
>once|15|TRBJ2-7|TRBV18|TRBD1
CASSLGQGAGSEQYF
TGTGCCAGCTCCCTGGGACAGGGGGCGGGATCCGAGCAGTACTTC
>-|17|TRBJ2-3|TRBV7-9|-
CASSSTVGTFSTDTQYF
TGTGCCAGCAGCTCTACAGTCGGGACCTTTAGCACAGATACGCAGTATTTT